This TCR beta chain appears in the sequencing data of a study of identifying expanded T cells in peripheral blood. General study results and limits: Clone count variance between roughly two-week samples rose with total template count. Differentially abundant clones: about 1.2 between replicates, about 17 at two to three weeks, around 20 at four.

No infections or other immune events were documented during collection. Turning to this clone: Its specificity is unknown. The junction departs from germline at one end; a sequencing error may be responsible.

The CDR3 runs 12 residues. Germline values: CDR1 MNHNS, CDR2 SASEGT. Profiling relied on immunoSEQ multiplex PCR, and the TCRdb table lists in-frame clones only, not all of them. This table has some 130,000 clones, around 88% appearing once. Sequenced input: blood. The chain uses TRBV6-1 and TRBJ2-7, with 7 bases matching TRBD1. The TCR originated in a person aged 18-70 years in good health. CDR3 protein: CASSKAQGNQYF. CDR3 DNA: TGTGCCAGCAGTAAAGCACAGGGGAATCAGTACTTC.